This T cell receptor beta chain emerged from a study of T-cell memory formation after mild COVID-19. Whole-study findings and limits: Some clones that responded were present in memory (sampled pre-infection), which suggests cross-reactive memory joined. Mainly in CM and EM were contracting CD4+ clones; CD8+ were in EMRA.

This clonotype was counted between two and nine times. Its antigen is undetermined. Trimming removed 10 bases at V and 0 bases at J, with 13 bases between. This CDR3 is built from 13 residues. Germline values: CDR1 MNHEY, CDR2 SMNVEV (reference sequence). TCRdb fed the 5' RACE reads into MiXCR, producing one record per CDR3 protein. The repertoire has approximately 400,000 distinct CDR3 sequences, roughly 18% of them found once; the top ten carry about a fifth. The sample was PBMCs or a T cell subset sorted from them (not recorded which). This sequence originates from a young man who had mild COVID-19 (a few samples of this study predate the infection). Cell type and time point are not known. The V call is TRBV27, the J call TRBJ2-7; either TRBD1 or TRBD2 may fit D (6 bases each). CDR3 bases: TGTGCCACCACGGGGGCCAGCTCCTACGAGCAGTACTTC. Its protein is CATTGASSYEQYF.